Listed below are T cell receptor beta chains from one sample, sequenced in a study of T cell responses to AZD1222 COVID-19 vaccine. Data came from immunoSEQ multiplex PCR; TCRdb stores just in-frame clones and leaves some out. This table holds roughly 150,000 clones, almost 95% found once. Sequenced here: peripheral blood, sampled on day 0 of AZD1222 vaccination. The receptors derive from an adult in good health. The CDR3 runs from the conserved cysteine through the conserved F or W. D genes are given only for firm matches. Expanded clones are given a class, and other clones once, few, many or no size at all.

clone_size: -; j_call: TRBJ1-3; d_call: TRBD1; v_call: TRBV6-6; cdr3_aa: CASRRKTGTGNTIYF; cdr3_nt: TGTGCCAGCAGAAGAAAGACAGGGACTGGAAACACCATATATTTT
clone_size: -; j_call: TRBJ2-1; d_call: -; v_call: TRBV30; cdr3_aa: CAWSVYDNEQFF; cdr3_nt: TGTGCCTGGAGTGTTTACGACAATGAGCAGTTCTTC
clone_size: -; j_call: TRBJ2-4; d_call: -; v_call: TRBV13; cdr3_aa: CASSSPISPARYF; cdr3_nt: TGTGCCAGCAGCTCCCCAATCAGTCCAGCCCGCTACTTC
clone_size: -; j_call: TRBJ2-7; d_call: -; v_call: TRBV10-3; cdr3_aa: CAIRHTRSEQYF; cdr3_nt: TGTGCCATCAGACACACGCGATCCGAGCAGTACTTC
clone_size: -; j_call: TRBJ1-6; d_call: TRBD1; v_call: TRBV10-1; cdr3_aa: CASSPLPGQGFLNSPLHF; cdr3_nt: TGCGCCAGCAGTCCGCTGCCGGGACAGGGTTTCTTAAATTCACCCCTCCACTTT
clone_size: -; j_call: TRBJ1-5; d_call: TRBD1; v_call: TRBV11-1; cdr3_aa: CASSLGTATGQPQHF; cdr3_nt: TGTGCCAGCAGCTTGGGGACAGCTACGGGTCAGCCCCAGCATTTT
clone_size: -; j_call: TRBJ2-7; d_call: -; v_call: TRBV2; cdr3_aa: CASCTSPSSYEQYF; cdr3_nt: TGTGCCAGCTGCACGTCCCCGAGCTCCTACGAGCAGTACTTC
clone_size: -; j_call: TRBJ1-1; d_call: -; v_call: TRBV4-1; cdr3_aa: CASSQPGKNTEAFF; cdr3_nt: TGCGCCAGCAGCCAACCCGGGAAGAACACTGAAGCTTTCTTT
clone_size: -; j_call: TRBJ1-3; d_call: -; v_call: TRBV7-2; cdr3_aa: CASSLAIPDSGNTIYF; cdr3_nt: TGTGCCAGCAGCTTAGCGATTCCCGACTCTGGAAACACCATATATTTT
clone_size: -; j_call: TRBJ2-7; d_call: TRBD2; v_call: TRBV23-1; cdr3_aa: CASRSHLAGGLYEQYF; cdr3_nt: TGCGCCAGCAGATCGCACTTAGCGGGGGGGCTGTACGAGCAGTACTTC
clone_size: -; j_call: TRBJ2-1; d_call: -; v_call: TRBV28; cdr3_aa: CASSRGRVNNEQFF; cdr3_nt: TGTGCCAGCAGTCGAGGACGGGTGAACAATGAGCAGTTCTTC
clone_size: -; j_call: TRBJ1-5; d_call: -; v_call: TRBV7-2; cdr3_aa: CASSPDGTRKPQHF; cdr3_nt: TGTGCCAGCAGCCCAGATGGGACGAGGAAGCCCCAGCATTTT
clone_size: -; j_call: TRBJ1-5; d_call: -; v_call: TRBV10-2; cdr3_aa: CASSESGTHQPQHF; cdr3_nt: TGCGCCAGCAGTGAGTCAGGCACTCATCAGCCCCAGCATTTT
clone_size: once; j_call: TRBJ1-4; d_call: -; v_call: TRBV18; cdr3_aa: CASSRPGTRNEKLFF; cdr3_nt: TGTGCCAGCTCCCGCCCCGGGACAAGAAATGAAAAACTGTTTTTT
clone_size: -; j_call: TRBJ2-1; d_call: -; v_call: TRBV3-1/TRBV3-2; cdr3_aa: CASSPGLANNEQFF; cdr3_nt: TGTGCCAGCAGCCCGGGACTGGCGAACAATGAGCAGTTCTTC
clone_size: once; j_call: TRBJ1-6; d_call: TRBD1; v_call: TRBV19; cdr3_aa: CASSIDLPGGNSPLHF; cdr3_nt: TGTGCCAGTAGTATAGATCTTCCAGGGGGCAATTCACCCCTCCACTTT
clone_size: -; j_call: TRBJ1-6; d_call: -; v_call: TRBV27; cdr3_aa: CASAKPQGRVWSPLHF; cdr3_nt: TGTGCCAGCGCCAAACCACAGGGACGGGTTTGGTCACCCCTCCACTTT
clone_size: -; j_call: TRBJ2-1; d_call: -; v_call: TRBV6-6; cdr3_aa: CASRTAQSSSYNEQFF; cdr3_nt: TGTGCCAGCAGAACCGCCCAGTCGAGCTCCTACAATGAGCAGTTCTTC
clone_size: -; j_call: TRBJ2-1; d_call: TRBD1; v_call: TRBV12-5; cdr3_aa: CASGFGVTYRGGNEQFF; cdr3_nt: TGTGCTAGTGGTTTTGGGGTCACTTACAGGGGTGGCAATGAGCAGTTCTTC
clone_size: -; j_call: TRBJ2-7; d_call: -; v_call: TRBV5-1; cdr3_aa: CASSLAWGASGDEQYF; cdr3_nt: TGCGCCAGCAGCTTGGCGTGGGGGGCCTCCGGGGACGAGCAGTACTTC
clone_size: -; j_call: TRBJ2-1; d_call: -; v_call: TRBV28; cdr3_aa: CASSLYRTGTEQFF; cdr3_nt: TGTGCCAGCAGTTTGTACAGAACCGGGACAGAGCAGTTCTTC
clone_size: -; j_call: TRBJ2-1; d_call: -; v_call: TRBV6-2/TRBV6-3; cdr3_aa: CASSPPPLNEQFF; cdr3_nt: TGTGCCAGCAGCCCCCCCCCTTTGAATGAGCAGTTCTTC
clone_size: few; j_call: TRBJ2-2; d_call: -; v_call: TRBV7-3; cdr3_aa: CASSSGTHANTGELFF; cdr3_nt: TGTGCCAGCAGTTCCGGGACACACGCGAACACCGGGGAGCTGTTTTTT
clone_size: -; j_call: TRBJ2-7; d_call: -; v_call: TRBV28; cdr3_aa: CASSNDGLGEQYF; cdr3_nt: TGTGCCAGCAGTAATGACGGGCTGGGCGAGCAGTACTTC
clone_size: -; j_call: TRBJ2-7; d_call: TRBD2; v_call: TRBV12-5; cdr3_aa: CASGDGGGAYEQYF; cdr3_nt: TGTGCTAGTGGCGACGGCGGGGGGGCCTACGAGCAGTACTTC
clone_size: -; j_call: TRBJ2-1; d_call: -; v_call: TRBV19; cdr3_aa: CATRADEQFF; cdr3_nt: TGTGCCACCAGGGCGGATGAGCAGTTCTTC
clone_size: -; j_call: TRBJ2-5; d_call: -; v_call: TRBV10-3; cdr3_aa: CAISEPTSSLDLGETQYF; cdr3_nt: TGTGCCATCAGTGAGCCTACCTCTTCGTTGGATCTTGGGGAGACCCAGTACTTC
clone_size: -; j_call: TRBJ2-7; d_call: -; v_call: TRBV5-6; cdr3_aa: CASSLSLASYEQYF; cdr3_nt: TGTGCCAGCAGCTTAAGCCTAGCTTCCTACGAGCAGTACTTC
clone_size: -; j_call: TRBJ1-5; d_call: TRBD1; v_call: TRBV15; cdr3_aa: CATSPTGQGDQPQHF; cdr3_nt: TGTGCCACCAGCCCTACCGGACAGGGGGATCAGCCCCAGCATTTT
clone_size: -; j_call: TRBJ2-3; d_call: TRBD1; v_call: TRBV7-3; cdr3_aa: CASSLMGQPTDTQYF; cdr3_nt: TGTGCCAGCAGCTTAATGGGACAGCCCACAGATACGCAGTATTTT
clone_size: once; j_call: TRBJ2-7; d_call: TRBD2; v_call: TRBV28; cdr3_aa: CASSLAGGKADEQYF; cdr3_nt: TGTGCCAGCAGTTTAGCGGGGGGTAAAGCTGACGAGCAGTACTTC
clone_size: few; j_call: TRBJ1-1; d_call: -; v_call: TRBV6-4; cdr3_aa: CASSEGRDFNTEAFF; cdr3_nt: TGTGCCAGCAGTGAGGGCCGGGACTTCAACACTGAAGCTTTCTTT
clone_size: -; j_call: TRBJ2-1; d_call: -; v_call: TRBV7-3; cdr3_aa: CASSLGPGSGEQFF; cdr3_nt: TGTGCCAGCAGCTTAGGTCCCGGGTCCGGTGAGCAGTTCTTC
clone_size: -; j_call: TRBJ2-7; d_call: -; v_call: TRBV27; cdr3_aa: CASSLSRVQDEQYF; cdr3_nt: TGTGCCAGCAGTTTATCGAGGGTTCAAGACGAGCAGTACTTC
clone_size: -; j_call: TRBJ2-1; d_call: TRBD1; v_call: TRBV6-5; cdr3_aa: CASSYQQGAGFF; cdr3_nt: TGTGCCAGCAGTTATCAGCAGGGGGCCGGGTTCTTC
clone_size: -; j_call: TRBJ2-1; d_call: TRBD1; v_call: TRBV18; cdr3_aa: CASSPLDRVDNEQFF; cdr3_nt: TGTGCCAGCTCACCGTTGGACAGGGTAGACAATGAGCAGTTCTTC
clone_size: -; j_call: TRBJ1-1; d_call: -; v_call: TRBV30; cdr3_aa: CAWNIGTLNTEAFF; cdr3_nt: TGTGCCTGGAATATCGGGACGTTGAACACTGAAGCTTTCTTT
clone_size: -; j_call: TRBJ2-7; d_call: -; v_call: TRBV28; cdr3_aa: CASSFGSSYEQYF; cdr3_nt: TGTGCCAGCAGTTTTGGCTCGTCCTACGAGCAGTACTTC
clone_size: -; j_call: TRBJ2-1; d_call: TRBD2; v_call: TRBV11-2; cdr3_aa: CASSLDLVAGGGYEQFF; cdr3_nt: TGTGCCAGCAGCTTAGATCTCGTAGCGGGGGGTGGGTATGAGCAGTTCTTC
clone_size: -; j_call: TRBJ1-2; d_call: -; v_call: TRBV30; cdr3_aa: CAWTDEGGGYTF; cdr3_nt: TGTGCCTGGACGGACGAGGGTGGCGGCTACACCTTC
clone_size: -; j_call: TRBJ1-1; d_call: -; v_call: TRBV18; cdr3_aa: CASLQTANTEAFF; cdr3_nt: TGTGCCAGCTTACAGACAGCGAACACTGAAGCTTTCTTT
clone_size: few; j_call: TRBJ1-1; d_call: -; v_call: TRBV6-6; cdr3_aa: CASRETSLNTEAFF; cdr3_nt: TGTGCCAGCAGAGAGACATCCCTTAACACTGAAGCTTTCTTT
clone_size: -; j_call: TRBJ1-2; d_call: -; v_call: TRBV5-5; cdr3_aa: CASSPAPFAGNYGYTF; cdr3_nt: TGTGCCAGCAGCCCCGCACCTTTCGCGGGGAACTATGGCTACACCTTC
clone_size: -; j_call: TRBJ2-1; d_call: TRBD2; v_call: TRBV4-1; cdr3_aa: CASSQDWGLAGARTNEQFF; cdr3_nt: TGCGCCAGCAGCCAAGATTGGGGACTAGCGGGAGCGCGAACTAATGAGCAGTTCTTC
clone_size: -; j_call: TRBJ1-3; d_call: -; v_call: TRBV19; cdr3_aa: CASSTGAEGNTIYF; cdr3_nt: TGTGCCAGTAGTACGGGGGCGGAAGGAAACACCATATATTTT
clone_size: -; j_call: TRBJ1-3; d_call: -; v_call: TRBV7-9; cdr3_aa: CASTSLPGREDGNTIYF; cdr3_nt: TGTGCCAGCACATCCTTACCCGGGAGGGAAGACGGAAACACCATATATTTT
clone_size: -; j_call: TRBJ2-7; d_call: -; v_call: TRBV28; cdr3_aa: CASSLTGTSYEQYF; cdr3_nt: TGTGCCAGCAGTTTGACGGGCACCTCCTACGAGCAGTACTTC